These T cell receptor beta chains were read from a single sample in a study of shared clonotypes between healthy human individuals. Method: immunoSEQ multiplex PCR; TCRdb's copy keeps in-frame clones and lacks some. The table lists a few million clones, 90% to 95% of them singletons. Sequenced material: naive CD4+ T cells sorted from blood. These receptors all come from a man between 18 and 29 years old in good health. The CDR3 runs from the conserved cysteine through the conserved F or W. Each record gives: D gene, J gene, clone size, V gene, CDR3 protein, CDR3 DNA. The D gene is left open where the match is weak. Size values are once, few and many counts, or a class for expanded clones, and some rows have none.

d_gene: .; j_gene: TRBJ1-2; abundance: .; v_gene: TRBV7-9; CDR3aa: CASSLAQDFYGYTF; CDR3nt: TGTGCCAGCAGCTTAGCTCAGGATTTCTATGGCTACACCTTC
d_gene: .; j_gene: TRBJ2-7; abundance: .; v_gene: TRBV28; CDR3aa: CASSSFLTGPLEQYF; CDR3nt: TGTGCCAGCAGTTCCTTCCTCACTGGACCCCTCGAGCAGTACTTC
d_gene: .; j_gene: TRBJ1-1; abundance: few; v_gene: TRBV27; CDR3aa: CASSSNLGTTEAFF; CDR3nt: TGTGCCAGCAGTTCTAATCTGGGTACCACTGAAGCTTTCTTT
d_gene: .; j_gene: TRBJ1-3; abundance: .; v_gene: TRBV29-1; CDR3aa: CSAARDTSGNTIYF; CDR3nt: TGCAGCGCAGCCCGGGACACCTCTGGAAACACCATATATTTT
d_gene: .; j_gene: TRBJ1-2; abundance: .; v_gene: TRBV11-2; CDR3aa: CASSFKRDIQHYGYTF; CDR3nt: TGTGCCAGCAGCTTTAAAAGGGACATCCAGCACTATGGCTACACCTTC
d_gene: .; j_gene: TRBJ1-3; abundance: .; v_gene: TRBV7-8; CDR3aa: CASSSRPGGARTGGNTIYF; CDR3nt: TGTGCCAGCAGCTCGCGCCCGGGGGGTGCCCGTACGGGAGGAAACACCATATATTTT
d_gene: .; j_gene: TRBJ1-1; abundance: .; v_gene: TRBV18; CDR3aa: CASSRDWNTEAFF; CDR3nt: TGTGCCAGCTCCCGGGACTGGAACACTGAAGCTTTCTTT
d_gene: .; j_gene: TRBJ2-7; abundance: few; v_gene: TRBV10-1; CDR3aa: CASSEGQAPSGREQYF; CDR3nt: TGCGCCAGCAGTGAGGGACAAGCCCCGAGTGGTCGGGAGCAGTACTTC
d_gene: .; j_gene: TRBJ2-6; abundance: .; v_gene: TRBV6-1; CDR3aa: CASSDGGSGANVLTF; CDR3nt: TGTGCCAGCAGTGACGGGGGCTCTGGGGCCAACGTCCTGACTTTC
d_gene: TRBD1; j_gene: TRBJ1-1; abundance: few; v_gene: TRBV30; CDR3aa: CAWGQGINTEAFF; CDR3nt: TGTGCCTGGGGACAGGGGATAAACACTGAAGCTTTCTTT
d_gene: .; j_gene: TRBJ2-1; abundance: .; v_gene: TRBV4-3; CDR3aa: CASSQAWTGGAGGRALHEQFF; CDR3nt: TGCGCCAGCAGCCAAGCCTGGACAGGGGGAGCGGGCGGGAGGGCTTTGCATGAGCAGTTCTTC
d_gene: TRBD2; j_gene: TRBJ2-7; abundance: .; v_gene: TRBV7-9; CDR3aa: CASSPGTSGSSEQYF; CDR3nt: TGTGCCAGCAGCCCGGGGACTAGCGGGAGCTCAGAGCAGTACTTC
d_gene: .; j_gene: TRBJ2-4; abundance: .; v_gene: TRBV9; CDR3aa: CASSVDAKNIQYF; CDR3nt: TGTGCCAGCAGCGTAGATGCCAAAAACATTCAGTACTTC
d_gene: .; j_gene: TRBJ2-1; abundance: .; v_gene: TRBV5-1; CDR3aa: CASSLDRQGGSYNEQFF; CDR3nt: TGCGCCAGCAGCTTGGATCGACAGGGAGGCTCCTACAATGAGCAGTTCTTC
d_gene: TRBD2; j_gene: TRBJ2-7; abundance: once; v_gene: TRBV4-3; CDR3aa: CASSQGLSSSGRAWLYEQYF; CDR3nt: TGCGCCAGCAGCCAAGGGCTCTCTTCTAGCGGGAGGGCCTGGCTCTACGAGCAGTACTTC
d_gene: .; j_gene: TRBJ2-1; abundance: .; v_gene: TRBV5-1; CDR3aa: CASSLALNEQFF; CDR3nt: TGCGCCAGCAGCTTGGCTCTCAATGAGCAGTTCTTC
d_gene: .; j_gene: TRBJ2-4; abundance: .; v_gene: TRBV19; CDR3aa: CASNGRDQYIQYF; CDR3nt: TGTGCCAGTAATGGCCGGGACCAGTACATTCAGTACTTC
d_gene: TRBD1; j_gene: TRBJ1-5; abundance: .; v_gene: TRBV6-5; CDR3aa: CASSRRQGDQPQHF; CDR3nt: TGTGCCAGCAGTCGCCGACAGGGGGATCAGCCCCAGCATTTT
d_gene: TRBD1; j_gene: TRBJ1-1; abundance: .; v_gene: TRBV23-1; CDR3aa: CASSQPGTAEAFF; CDR3nt: TGCGCCAGCAGTCAACCCGGGACAGCTGAAGCTTTCTTT
d_gene: .; j_gene: TRBJ2-4; abundance: .; v_gene: TRBV7-2; CDR3aa: CASREQGAKNIQYF; CDR3nt: TGTGCCAGCAGAGAACAGGGAGCCAAAAACATTCAGTACTTC
d_gene: .; j_gene: TRBJ1-5; abundance: .; v_gene: TRBV6-6; CDR3aa: CASSSRAGSQPQHF; CDR3nt: TGTGCCAGCAGTTCCCGGGCTGGCTCTCAGCCCCAGCATTTT
d_gene: .; j_gene: TRBJ2-7; abundance: few; v_gene: TRBV6-5; CDR3aa: CASSYSLTGTYEQYF; CDR3nt: TGTGCCAGCAGTTACTCCCTGACAGGAACCTACGAGCAGTACTTC
d_gene: TRBD1; j_gene: TRBJ2-2; abundance: .; v_gene: TRBV7-9; CDR3aa: CASSPRTGGFTGELFF; CDR3nt: TGTGCCAGCAGCCCGAGGACAGGGGGATTCACCGGGGAGCTGTTTTTT
d_gene: TRBD1; j_gene: TRBJ2-2; abundance: .; v_gene: TRBV4-3; CDR3aa: CASSQGIPGTAFGGELFF; CDR3nt: TGCGCCAGCAGCCAAGGGATTCCGGGGACAGCATTTGGCGGGGAGCTGTTTTTT
d_gene: .; j_gene: TRBJ2-7; abundance: .; v_gene: TRBV6-5; CDR3aa: CASRPRVNEQYF; CDR3nt: TGTGCCAGCAGGCCCAGGGTCAACGAGCAGTACTTC
d_gene: TRBD1; j_gene: TRBJ1-4; abundance: .; v_gene: TRBV6-6; CDR3aa: CASNIQGSATNEKLFF; CDR3nt: TGTGCCAGCAACATACAGGGGTCTGCAACTAATGAAAAACTGTTTTTT
d_gene: TRBD1; j_gene: TRBJ2-7; abundance: .; v_gene: TRBV10-3; CDR3aa: CAISGEAGTGSYEQYF; CDR3nt: TGTGCCATCAGTGGGGAGGCCGGGACAGGGTCCTACGAGCAGTACTTC
d_gene: .; j_gene: TRBJ1-6; abundance: .; v_gene: TRBV7-9; CDR3aa: CASSLLGTANNSPLHF; CDR3nt: TGTGCCAGCAGCTTACTGGGCACAGCCAATAATTCACCCCTCCACTTT
d_gene: TRBD2; j_gene: TRBJ2-3; abundance: .; v_gene: TRBV28; CDR3aa: CASSYSGGESDTQYF; CDR3nt: TGTGCCAGCAGTTACAGCGGGGGGGAGTCAGATACGCAGTATTTT
d_gene: .; j_gene: TRBJ2-3; abundance: .; v_gene: TRBV2; CDR3aa: CASIWSRNTDTQYF; CDR3nt: TGTGCCAGCATTTGGTCACGTAACACAGATACGCAGTATTTT
d_gene: .; j_gene: TRBJ1-1; abundance: .; v_gene: TRBV2; CDR3aa: CASSPLTLVGTFF; CDR3nt: TGTGCCAGCAGTCCTCTAACCTTAGTGGGAACTTTCTTT
d_gene: .; j_gene: TRBJ1-1; abundance: .; v_gene: TRBV6-6; CDR3aa: CASKGAYENTEAFF; CDR3nt: TGTGCCAGCAAGGGAGCATATGAGAACACTGAAGCTTTCTTT
d_gene: .; j_gene: TRBJ2-7; abundance: .; v_gene: TRBV6-1; CDR3aa: CASIMWNEQYF; CDR3nt: TGTGCCAGCATAATGTGGAACGAGCAGTACTTC
d_gene: .; j_gene: TRBJ1-4; abundance: .; v_gene: TRBV6-1; CDR3aa: CASSEAPGVVEKLFF; CDR3nt: TGTGCCAGCAGTGAAGCCCCGGGGGTGGTGGAAAAACTGTTTTTT
d_gene: .; j_gene: TRBJ2-4; abundance: .; v_gene: TRBV21-1; CDR3aa: CASRPTPPIVLKNIQYF; CDR3nt: TGTGCCAGTAGACCCACCCCGCCGATAGTACTCAAAAACATTCAGTACTTC
d_gene: TRBD2; j_gene: TRBJ2-1; abundance: .; v_gene: TRBV5-4; CDR3aa: CASGMPLGGTGNEQFF; CDR3nt: TGTGCCAGCGGCATGCCCCTCGGGGGGACGGGCAATGAGCAGTTCTTC
d_gene: TRBD2; j_gene: TRBJ2-1; abundance: .; v_gene: TRBV7-9; CDR3aa: CASSLTGGGASYNEQFF; CDR3nt: TGTGCCAGCAGCCTCACGGGCGGGGGGGCCTCCTACAATGAGCAGTTCTTC
d_gene: TRBD2; j_gene: TRBJ2-3; abundance: .; v_gene: TRBV10-2; CDR3aa: CASSEKRGGSYHTQYF; CDR3nt: TGCGCCAGCAGTGAGAAACGGGGGGGATCATATCATACGCAGTATTTT
d_gene: TRBD1; j_gene: TRBJ1-5; abundance: .; v_gene: TRBV19; CDR3aa: CASSMGQGISSNQPQHF; CDR3nt: TGTGCCAGTAGTATGGGACAGGGGATTAGTAGCAATCAGCCCCAGCATTTT
d_gene: .; j_gene: TRBJ1-2; abundance: .; v_gene: TRBV28; CDR3aa: CASSFRHYGYTF; CDR3nt: TGTGCCAGCAGTTTTCGACATTATGGCTACACCTTC
d_gene: .; j_gene: TRBJ1-1; abundance: .; v_gene: TRBV6-1; CDR3aa: CASTKGGTEAFF; CDR3nt: TGTGCCAGTACGAAGGGGGGGACTGAAGCTTTCTTT
d_gene: .; j_gene: TRBJ2-1; abundance: .; v_gene: TRBV13; CDR3aa: CASSFGGREVGEQFF; CDR3nt: TGTGCCAGCAGCTTCGGCGGGCGGGAAGTCGGTGAGCAGTTCTTC
d_gene: TRBD2; j_gene: TRBJ2-5; abundance: .; v_gene: TRBV11-3; CDR3aa: CASSSTSGSGETQYF; CDR3nt: TGTGCCAGCAGTTCAACTAGCGGGAGTGGAGAGACCCAGTACTTC
d_gene: .; j_gene: TRBJ2-7; abundance: .; v_gene: TRBV11-2; CDR3aa: CASSFSTGTYEQYF; CDR3nt: TGTGCCAGCAGCTTTTCGACAGGCACCTACGAGCAGTACTTC
d_gene: TRBD1; j_gene: TRBJ1-4; abundance: few; v_gene: TRBV7-9; CDR3aa: CASAPLDRSSEKLFF; CDR3nt: TGTGCCAGCGCCCCGTTGGACAGGTCCAGTGAAAAACTGTTTTTT
d_gene: .; j_gene: TRBJ1-5; abundance: .; v_gene: TRBV6-1; CDR3aa: CASSETGSGPNRQHF; CDR3nt: TGTGCCAGCAGTGAAACGGGGTCAGGGCCAAACCGGCAGCATTTT
d_gene: TRBD2; j_gene: TRBJ2-1; abundance: .; v_gene: TRBV6-6; CDR3aa: CASTSRLAGGGEQFF; CDR3nt: TGTGCCAGCACCTCGCGGCTAGCGGGAGGTGGTGAGCAGTTCTTC
d_gene: .; j_gene: TRBJ1-1; abundance: once; v_gene: TRBV2; CDR3aa: CASSTGLAEAFF; CDR3nt: TGTGCCAGCAGTACAGGACTGGCTGAAGCTTTCTTT
d_gene: TRBD2; j_gene: TRBJ2-7; abundance: .; v_gene: TRBV5-1; CDR3aa: CASRAGTSETYEQYF; CDR3nt: TGCGCCAGCAGAGCCGGGACTAGCGAGACCTACGAGCAGTACTTC
d_gene: .; j_gene: TRBJ2-2; abundance: .; v_gene: TRBV4-1; CDR3aa: CASSQGILEGGTGELFF; CDR3nt: TGCGCCAGCAGCCAAGGAATATTAGAGGGGGGAACCGGGGAGCTGTTTTTT
d_gene: .; j_gene: TRBJ1-2; abundance: .; v_gene: TRBV5-4; CDR3aa: CASSSGQGSALYGYTF; CDR3nt: TGTGCCAGCAGCTCCGGTCAGGGGAGCGCTCTATATGGCTACACCTTC
d_gene: TRBD1; j_gene: TRBJ2-5; abundance: .; v_gene: TRBV6-5; CDR3aa: CASSNRGFQETQYF; CDR3nt: TGTGCCAGCAGTAACAGGGGGTTCCAAGAGACCCAGTACTTC
d_gene: .; j_gene: TRBJ2-7; abundance: once; v_gene: TRBV30; CDR3aa: CAWSAALGSSYEQYF; CDR3nt: TGTGCCTGGAGCGCAGCCCTCGGGAGCTCCTACGAGCAGTACTTC
d_gene: TRBD1; j_gene: TRBJ2-5; abundance: .; v_gene: TRBV5-4; CDR3aa: CASSSDRVRETQYF; CDR3nt: TGTGCCAGCAGCTCGGACAGGGTCCGGGAGACCCAGTACTTC
d_gene: .; j_gene: TRBJ2-7; abundance: .; v_gene: TRBV2; CDR3aa: CASRSDRPIYEQYF; CDR3nt: TGTGCCAGCAGATCCGACAGGCCAATCTACGAGCAGTACTTC
d_gene: .; j_gene: TRBJ1-6; abundance: .; v_gene: TRBV5-4; CDR3aa: CASSKEVNSPLHF; CDR3nt: TGTGCCAGCAGCAAGGAGGTGAATTCACCCCTCCACTTT
d_gene: .; j_gene: TRBJ2-2; abundance: .; v_gene: TRBV6-5; CDR3aa: CASTDRSTPTGELFF; CDR3nt: TGTGCCAGCACCGACAGATCAACTCCCACCGGGGAGCTGTTTTTT